This T cell receptor (beta chain) derives from a study of regulatory T cells in long-lasting Graves disease listed by TCRdb under 2021. With respect to the entire study: Persistent Graves' disease meant more than 5 years of antithyroid drug treatment with TSH receptor autoantibodies that stayed positive. Persistent Graves' disease patients in the clinical cohort had taken antithyroid drugs for approximately ten years on average. Patients with persistent Graves' disease were compared with patients with newly diagnosed Graves' disease using TCR sequencing and RNA sequencing of peripheral blood. The study was conducted in China and was registered as a clinical trial. A total of roughly 35 samples underwent TCR sequencing, from some 13 patients with persistent Graves' disease and 20 patients with newly diagnosed Graves' disease.

On the study overall, not on this receptor specifically: Peripheral blood alone was examined, since thyroid tissue, which constituted the primary lesion, could not be accessed. Preferential use of TRBV28, TRBJ1-2 and TRBJ2-5 was observed in persistent disease, whereas TRBV20-1 and TRBJ2-1 were favored in newly diagnosed disease. Compared with newly diagnosed patients, persistent Graves' disease patients had lower TCR Shannon entropy and fewer highly expanded clones, which suggests clonal expansion. The small sample size was acknowledged by the authors as a limitation that may reduce accuracy. Patients with persistent disease shared more public clonotypes (fewer than 3,000) than newly diagnosed patients did (about 1,000). Sequencing and analysis were limited to the TCR beta chain.

A remark on this clonotype: It lacks a known antigen. Base qualities were left out, and no much larger clone turns up one base away.

Libraries were constructed by multiplex PCR. Sequenced on an Illumina HiSeq 4000. iRepertoire HTBI primers and Arm-PCR amplification of CDR3 regions were used to construct TCR beta libraries. Before sequencing, the PCR products underwent gel purification. On the study's bioinformatics: Across samples, around 58 TRBV and approximately 15 TRBJ segments were identified and used for gene usage analysis of CDR3 amino acid clonotypes. COPE and FqMerger were used to merge the filtered high-quality paired reads into contigs. BLAST was used to align contigs to IMGT TRBV, TRBD and TRBJ reference genes, and CDR3 was defined according to IMGT. Any clonotype with a frequency above 0.1% was counted as a highly expanded clone. Repertoire diversity was measured by Shannon entropy, and V-J evenness by the Gini coefficient. A clonotype found in more than one individual was treated as public. The raw public data were reprocessed by TCRdb itself: fastp quality trimming at Q25, MiXCR clonotype calling, in-frame beta chains only. Rows are combined by CDR3 protein, so each entry shows the most common genes and DNA. It is TCRdb's table, rather than the study itself, that gives the V and J calls and clone size. The sample records about 400,000 distinct CDR3 sequences, more than 20% of which are singletons. The ten biggest clones cover about 20% of the sample.

This specimen's time point label, interpreted: persistent/refractory GD, antithyroid drugs over 5 years with positive TRAb. For both TCR sequencing and RNA sequencing, RNA was extracted from PBMCs using TRIzol. The diagnosis of Graves' disease was made according to American Thyroid Association guidelines. Patients were recruited from an endocrinology department in Xi'an, China. From each patient, 8 to 10 milliliters of peripheral blood was collected into an EDTA anticoagulant tube. Ficoll Paque Plus density gradient separation was used to isolate PBMCs, and no further T cell sorting was done. An Agilent 2100 Bioanalyzer and agarose gel were used to assess RNA quality, and a NanoDrop 2000 was used to measure RNA concentration. Measured from the cysteine to the phenylalanine, the CDR3 is 17 residues long. CDR3 DNA is the only sequence kept; it has 51 bases, read in frame from the first base. CDR1 and CDR2, per the germline V gene, are SGHTS and YDEGEE. After removal of 4 bases from V and 2 bases from J, the junction retains 13 bases not matched to a gene.

The chain uses TRBV5-8 and TRBJ2-5; TRBD1 matches 8 bases in the middle. The sample in question was peripheral blood mononuclear cells (PBMCs), obtained when the disease was refractory, from a patient treated with antithyroid drugs. The receptor was isolated from a female donor with Graves disease. The nucleotide sequence reads as follows: TGTGCCAGCAGCCCGGTCAGGGGGCTATCGGGGCAAGAGACCCAGTACTTC. It translates to CASSPVRGLSGQETQYF.